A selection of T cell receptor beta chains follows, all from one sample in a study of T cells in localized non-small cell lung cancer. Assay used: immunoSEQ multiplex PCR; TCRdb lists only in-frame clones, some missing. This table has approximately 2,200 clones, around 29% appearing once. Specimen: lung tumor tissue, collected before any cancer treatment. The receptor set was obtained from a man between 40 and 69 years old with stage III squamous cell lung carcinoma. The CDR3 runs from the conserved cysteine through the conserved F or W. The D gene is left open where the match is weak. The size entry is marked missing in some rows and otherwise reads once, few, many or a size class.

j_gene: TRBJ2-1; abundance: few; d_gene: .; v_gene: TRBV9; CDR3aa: CASSVVVGARDNEQFF; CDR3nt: TGTGCCAGCAGCGTAGTAGTGGGGGCAAGGGACAATGAGCAGTTCTTC
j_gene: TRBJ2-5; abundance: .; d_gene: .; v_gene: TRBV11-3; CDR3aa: CASSLAGQQETQYF; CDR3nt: TGTGCCAGCAGCTTGGCCGGGCAACAAGAGACCCAGTACTTC
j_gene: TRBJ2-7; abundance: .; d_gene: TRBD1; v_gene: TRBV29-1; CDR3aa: CSVYRGPSSYEQYF; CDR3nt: TGCAGCGTTTACAGGGGGCCCTCCTCCTACGAGCAGTACTTC
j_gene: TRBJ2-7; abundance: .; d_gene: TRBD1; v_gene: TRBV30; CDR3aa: CAWNTRDRAYEQYF; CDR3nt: TGTGCCTGGAACACCCGGGACAGGGCGTACGAGCAGTACTTC
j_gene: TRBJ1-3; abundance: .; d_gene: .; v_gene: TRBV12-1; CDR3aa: CASSFRGEQGNTIYF; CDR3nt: TGTGCCAGCAGCTTTAGGGGGGAGCAGGGTAACACCATATATTTT
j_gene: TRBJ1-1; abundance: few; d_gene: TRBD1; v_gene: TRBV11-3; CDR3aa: CASRLEGAGTEAFF; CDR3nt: TGTGCCAGCAGGCTAGAGGGGGCAGGCACTGAAGCTTTCTTT
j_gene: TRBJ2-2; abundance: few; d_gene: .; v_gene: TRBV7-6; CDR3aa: CASSLVGGRRLELFF; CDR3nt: TGTGCCAGCAGCTTGGTCGGGGGAAGGAGGTTGGAGCTGTTTTTT
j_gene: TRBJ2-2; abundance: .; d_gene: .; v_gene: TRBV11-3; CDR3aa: CASSLGSGQTGELFF; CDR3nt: TGTGCCAGCAGCTTAGGTAGCGGCCAGACCGGGGAGCTGTTTTTT
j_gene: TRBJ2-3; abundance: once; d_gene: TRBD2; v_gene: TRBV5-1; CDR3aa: CASSPPRAGDSDTQYF; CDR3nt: TGCGCCAGCAGCCCCCCCCGAGCGGGAGATTCAGATACGCAGTATTTT
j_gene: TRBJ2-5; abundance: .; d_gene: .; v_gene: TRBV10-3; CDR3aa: CAISTREDWTQYF; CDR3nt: TGTGCCATCAGTACCAGGGAGGACTGGACCCAGTACTTC
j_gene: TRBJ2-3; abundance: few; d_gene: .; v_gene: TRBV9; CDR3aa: CASSDPLLADTQYF; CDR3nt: TGTGCCAGCAGCGACCCCTTACTAGCAGATACGCAGTATTTT
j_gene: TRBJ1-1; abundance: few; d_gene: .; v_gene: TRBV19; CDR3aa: CASGGQRWTEAFF; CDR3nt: TGTGCCAGTGGGGGTCAGCGATGGACTGAAGCTTTCTTT
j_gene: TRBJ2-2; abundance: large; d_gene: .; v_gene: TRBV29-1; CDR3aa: CSVDVGSNTGELFF; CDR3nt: TGCAGCGTTGATGTGGGTTCGAACACCGGGGAGCTGTTTTTT
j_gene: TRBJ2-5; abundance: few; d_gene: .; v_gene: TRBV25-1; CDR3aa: CASSEYGETQYF; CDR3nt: TGTGCCAGCAGTGAATATGGAGAGACCCAGTACTTC
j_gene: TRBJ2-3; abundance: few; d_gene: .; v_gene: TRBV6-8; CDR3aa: CASRMGRRTDTQYF; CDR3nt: TGTGCCAGCAGGATGGGACGCCGCACAGATACGCAGTATTTT
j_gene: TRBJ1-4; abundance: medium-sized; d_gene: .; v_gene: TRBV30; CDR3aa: CAWSVRGRANEKLFF; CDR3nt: TGTGCCTGGAGTGTACGAGGGAGGGCTAATGAAAAACTGTTTTTT
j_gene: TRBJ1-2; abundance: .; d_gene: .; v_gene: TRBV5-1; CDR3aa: CASSLDPVAGGYTF; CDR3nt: TGCGCCAGCAGCTTGGATCCGGTGGCGGGGGGCTACACCTTC
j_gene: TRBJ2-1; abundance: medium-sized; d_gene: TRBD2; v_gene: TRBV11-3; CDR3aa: CASSPMTSGYHNEQFF; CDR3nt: TGTGCCAGCAGCCCTATGACTAGCGGGTACCACAATGAGCAGTTCTTC
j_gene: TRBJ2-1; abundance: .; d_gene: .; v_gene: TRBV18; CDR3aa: CASSPRVGGSYNEQFF; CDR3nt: TGTGCCAGCTCGCCCCGTGTTGGGGGTTCCTACAATGAGCAGTTCTTC
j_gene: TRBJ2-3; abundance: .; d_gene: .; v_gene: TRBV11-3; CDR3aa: CASSPPFWRNLTDTQYF; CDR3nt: TGTGCCAGCAGCCCCCCATTCTGGCGGAACCTCACAGATACGCAGTATTTT
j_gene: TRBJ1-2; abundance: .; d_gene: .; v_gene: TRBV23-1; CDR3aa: CASSQSESPNYGYTF; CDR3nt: TGCGCCAGCAGTCAATCGGAGTCACCTAACTATGGCTACACCTTC
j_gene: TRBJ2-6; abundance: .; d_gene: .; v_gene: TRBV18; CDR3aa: CASSPLRSGANVLTF; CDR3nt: TGTGCCAGCTCACCTTTACGGTCTGGGGCCAACGTCCTGACTTTC
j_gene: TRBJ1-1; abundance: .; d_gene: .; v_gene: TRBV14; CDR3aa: CASSPLNHRVNTEAFF; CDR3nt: TGTGCCAGCAGCCCCCTTAACCACAGGGTAAACACTGAAGCTTTCTTT
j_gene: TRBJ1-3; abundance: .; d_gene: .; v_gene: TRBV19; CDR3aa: CASSIDGISGNTIYF; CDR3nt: TGTGCCAGTAGTATAGACGGCATCTCTGGAAACACCATATATTTT
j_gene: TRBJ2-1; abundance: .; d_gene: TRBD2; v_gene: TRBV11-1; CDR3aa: CASSAGTSVYNEQFF; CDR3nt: TGTGCCAGCAGCGCCGGGACTAGCGTCTACAATGAGCAGTTCTTC
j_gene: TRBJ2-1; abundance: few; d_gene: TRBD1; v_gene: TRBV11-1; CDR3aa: CASSSDRGLNNEQFF; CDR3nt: TGTGCCAGCAGCTCGGACAGGGGCTTAAACAATGAGCAGTTCTTC
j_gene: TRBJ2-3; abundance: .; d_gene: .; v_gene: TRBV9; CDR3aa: CASSEEGAGWTDTQYF; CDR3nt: TGTGCCAGCAGTGAAGAAGGTGCAGGGTGGACAGATACGCAGTATTTT
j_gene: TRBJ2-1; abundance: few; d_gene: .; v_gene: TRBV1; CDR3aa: CASSRGTGSYNEQFF; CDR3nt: TGCGCCAGCAGCCGAGGGACAGGCTCCTACAATGAGCAGTTCTTC
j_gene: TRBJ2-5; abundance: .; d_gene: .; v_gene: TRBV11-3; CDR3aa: CASSLVGPGETQYF; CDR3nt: TGTGCCAGCAGCTTGGTGGGGCCTGGAGAGACCCAGTACTTC
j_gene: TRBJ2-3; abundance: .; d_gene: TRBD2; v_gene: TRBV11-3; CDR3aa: CASSLGTSAGADTQYF; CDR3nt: TGTGCCAGCAGCTTAGGTACTAGCGCGGGCGCAGATACGCAGTATTTT
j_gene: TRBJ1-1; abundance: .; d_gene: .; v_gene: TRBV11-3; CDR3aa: CASSLVTGTAANTEAFF; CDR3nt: TGTGCCAGCAGCTTAGTCACCGGGACGGCCGCAAACACTGAAGCTTTCTTT
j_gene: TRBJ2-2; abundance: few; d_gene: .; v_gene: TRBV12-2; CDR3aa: CASRTGTGLTGELFF; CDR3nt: TGTGCCAGTAGAACCGGGACAGGATTAACCGGGGAGCTGTTTTTT
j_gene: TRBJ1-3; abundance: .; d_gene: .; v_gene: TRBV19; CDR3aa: CASSIGWTSSGNTIYF; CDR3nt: TGTGCCAGTAGTATAGGATGGACCAGCTCTGGAAACACCATATATTTT
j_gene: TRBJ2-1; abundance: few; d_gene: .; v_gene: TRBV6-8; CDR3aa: CASTSRGGGGGSYNEQFF; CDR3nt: TGTGCCAGCACCAGCCGCGGAGGGGGCGGGGGCTCCTACAATGAGCAGTTCTTC
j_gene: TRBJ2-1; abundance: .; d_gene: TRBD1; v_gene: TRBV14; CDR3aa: CASSLLTGDMSYNEQFF; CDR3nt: TGTGCCAGCAGCCTACTGACAGGGGATATGTCCTACAATGAGCAGTTCTTC
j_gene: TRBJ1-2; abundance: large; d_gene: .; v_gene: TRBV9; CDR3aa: CASSVAPAQGLGSNGYTF; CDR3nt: TGTGCCAGCAGCGTAGCTCCCGCTCAGGGGTTGGGTTCGAATGGCTACACCTTC
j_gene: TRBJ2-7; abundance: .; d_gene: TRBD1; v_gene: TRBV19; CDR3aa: CASSPGQGKDEQYF; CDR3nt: TGTGCCAGTAGTCCGGGACAGGGGAAGGACGAGCAGTACTTC
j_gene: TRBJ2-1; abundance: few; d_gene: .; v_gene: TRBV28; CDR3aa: CASSSEGHSYNEQFF; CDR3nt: TGTGCCAGCAGTTCTGAGGGGCACTCCTACAATGAGCAGTTCTTC
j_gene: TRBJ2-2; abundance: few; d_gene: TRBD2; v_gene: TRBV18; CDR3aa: CASSRGTSDIGELFF; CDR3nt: TGTGCCAGCTCACGAGGGACTAGCGATATCGGGGAGCTGTTTTTT
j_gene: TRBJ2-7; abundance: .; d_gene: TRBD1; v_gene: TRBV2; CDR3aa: CASSEWGTGRYFYEQYF; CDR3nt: TGTGCCAGCAGTGAGTGGGGGACAGGGCGATACTTCTACGAGCAGTACTTC
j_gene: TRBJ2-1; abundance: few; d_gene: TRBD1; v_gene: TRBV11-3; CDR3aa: CASSSPGQAGNEQFF; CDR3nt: TGTGCCAGCAGCTCTCCGGGACAGGCGGGCAATGAGCAGTTCTTC
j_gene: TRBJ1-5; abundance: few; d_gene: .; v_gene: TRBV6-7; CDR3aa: CASRPFDRNNQPQHF; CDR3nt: TGTGCCAGCAGGCCTTTCGACAGAAACAATCAGCCCCAGCATTTT
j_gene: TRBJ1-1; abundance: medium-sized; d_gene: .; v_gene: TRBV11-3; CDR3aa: CASSSNRATNTEAFF; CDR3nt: TGTGCCAGCAGTTCCAACCGGGCGACGAACACTGAAGCTTTCTTT
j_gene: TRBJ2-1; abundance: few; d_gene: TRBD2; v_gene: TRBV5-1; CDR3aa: CASSWAVAAGGHNEQFF; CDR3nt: TGCGCCAGCAGCTGGGCCGTGGCAGCGGGGGGGCACAATGAGCAGTTCTTC
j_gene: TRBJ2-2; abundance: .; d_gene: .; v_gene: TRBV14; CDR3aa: CASSQDSDSFTGELFF; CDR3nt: TGTGCCAGCAGCCAAGACTCCGACAGTTTCACCGGGGAGCTGTTTTTT
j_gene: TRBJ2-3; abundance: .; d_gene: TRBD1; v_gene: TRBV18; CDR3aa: CASSPAIRTGADTQYF; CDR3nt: TGTGCCAGCTCACCTGCCATACGGACAGGTGCTGATACGCAGTATTTT
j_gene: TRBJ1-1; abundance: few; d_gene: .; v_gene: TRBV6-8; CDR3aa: CASSRDGGKTFF; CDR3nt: TGTGCCAGCAGTCGGGACGGCGGGAAAACTTTCTTT
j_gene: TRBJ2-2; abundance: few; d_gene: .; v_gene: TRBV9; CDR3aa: CASSETVVNGELFF; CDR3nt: TGTGCCAGCAGTGAAACGGTAGTTAACGGGGAGCTGTTTTTT
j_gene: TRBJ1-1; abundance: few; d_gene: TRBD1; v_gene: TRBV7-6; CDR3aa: CASSFRQGPMNTEAFF; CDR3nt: TGTGCCAGCAGCTTCCGACAGGGGCCAATGAACACTGAAGCTTTCTTT
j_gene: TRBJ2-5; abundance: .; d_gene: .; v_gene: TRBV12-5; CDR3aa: CASGAGLLNGAETQYF; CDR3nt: TGTGCTAGCGGGGCTGGGCTCCTCAACGGTGCGGAGACCCAGTACTTC
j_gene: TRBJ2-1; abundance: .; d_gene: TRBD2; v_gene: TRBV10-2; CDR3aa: CASSEGPGLAGEGEQFF; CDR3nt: TGCGCCAGCAGTGAGGGACCGGGACTAGCGGGGGAGGGCGAGCAGTTCTTC
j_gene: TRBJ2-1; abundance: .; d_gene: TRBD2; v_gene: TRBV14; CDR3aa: CASSQERLAGGPDEQFF; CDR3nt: TGTGCCAGCAGCCAAGAACGTCTAGCGGGAGGGCCGGATGAGCAGTTCTTC
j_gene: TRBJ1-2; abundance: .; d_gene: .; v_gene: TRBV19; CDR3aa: CASSPRGPVSPYGYTF; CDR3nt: TGTGCCAGTAGCCCAAGAGGTCCAGTGTCCCCCTATGGCTACACCTTC
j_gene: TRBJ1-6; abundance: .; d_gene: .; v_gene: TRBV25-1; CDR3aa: CASSESPGASPLHF; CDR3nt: TGTGCCAGCAGTGAATCCCCTGGGGCTTCACCCCTCCACTTT
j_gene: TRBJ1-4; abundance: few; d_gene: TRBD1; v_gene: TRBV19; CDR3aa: CASSVTGGKRREKLFF; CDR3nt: TGTGCCAGTAGTGTGACAGGGGGTAAGCGTCGGGAAAAACTGTTTTTT